A selection of T cell receptor beta chains follows, all from one sample in a study of Ad26.COV2.S vaccination and SARS-CoV-2 variants. Data came from immunoSEQ multiplex PCR; TCRdb stores just in-frame clones and leaves some out. The table shows 380,000 or so clones, with 70% to 90% occurring only once. Here the sequenced sample was peripheral blood, taken in a trial of Ad26.COV2.S vaccine versus placebo. The receptors stem from a person aged 18-60 years who received the Ad26.COV2.S COVID-19 vaccine or a placebo. The CDR3 runs from the conserved cysteine through the conserved F or W.

TRBJ2-1 | TRBV27 | CASTGKVFNEQFF
TRBJ1-1 | TRBV18 | CASSRGRGTEAFF
TRBJ2-7 | TRBV4-3 | CASSRKRATGANSAYEQYF
TRBJ1-6 | TRBV4-3 | CASSPFKPGQGVRGRISPLHF
TRBJ2-5 | TRBV24-1 | CATSVTGETQYF
TRBJ2-1 | TRBV5-1 | CASSLGTSGYNEQFF
TRBJ2-1 | TRBV7-9 | CASSLSRGSGNEQFF
TRBJ1-1 | TRBV21-1 | CASSNVDRMILNTEAFF
TRBJ2-1 | TRBV6-5 | CASSYGWVKSYNEQFF
TRBJ1-2 | TRBV5-1 | CASRPEVGYGYTF
TRBJ2-3 | TRBV6-4 | CASSDSPIAGRRRTDTQYF
TRBJ1-2 | TRBV5-1 | CASSYGDRGSGYTF
TRBJ2-7 | TRBV19 | CASTSRDRADIPGYEQYF
TRBJ2-2 | TRBV27 | CASSLRLRLSGELFF
TRBJ2-7 | TRBV18 | CASSPPGWGGTNSYEQYF
TRBJ2-3 | TRBV6-2/TRBV6-3 | CASSRFGVVGDTQYF
TRBJ1-3 | TRBV5-1 | CASSLDGQVGNTIYF
TRBJ2-3 | TRBV5-1 | CASSFQQETQYF
TRBJ1-2 | TRBV3-1/TRBV3-2 | CASSQAYGYTF
TRBJ2-1 | TRBV28 | CASSGTGSYNEQFF
TRBJ2-2 | TRBV10-3 | CAISGGNTGELFF
TRBJ1-2 | TRBV21-1 | CASSMGDPTSDGYTF
TRBJ2-1 | TRBV5-1 | CASTPKTSGGREQFF
TRBJ1-2 | TRBV19 | CASSSWEQYAYGYTF
TRBJ2-6 | TRBV4-3 | CASSQVGGSGANVLTF
TRBJ2-7 | TRBV3-1/TRBV3-2 | CASSQDTGPYEQYF